This is a list of T cell receptor beta chains from one sample in a study of early T cells in non-severe SARS-CoV-2 infection. MiXCR, run by TCRdb on the 5' RACE reads, gives a single entry per CDR3 protein. The sample shows approximately 56,000 distinct CDR3 sequences, less than 9.5% of them seen only once. Sample: whole blood. These receptors were obtained from an adult who was a healthcare worker with PCR-confirmed SARS-CoV-2 infection or an uninfected control (not recorded which). The CDR3 runs from the conserved cysteine through the conserved F or W. D genes are given only for firm matches. Size values are once, few and many counts, or a class for expanded clones, and some rows have none.

d_call	clone_size	v_call	j_call	cdr3_aa	cdr3_nt
-	-	TRBV29-1	TRBJ2-2	CSVQAGQNTGELFF	TGCAGCGTCCAGGCGGGACAGAACACCGGGGAGCTGTTTTTT
-	-	TRBV10-1	TRBJ2-2	CASNRAGGELFF	TGCGCCAGCAACAGGGCTGGCGGGGAGCTGTTTTTT
-	many	TRBV6-6	TRBJ2-1	CASSFLRGNEQFF	TGTGCCAGCAGTTTCCTTCGGGGGAATGAGCAGTTCTTC
-	many	TRBV29-1	TRBJ1-2	CSVVQENYGYTF	TGCAGCGTCGTACAGGAGAACTATGGCTACACCTTC
-	many	TRBV7-8	TRBJ2-7	CASSLSAVGEQYF	TGTGCCAGCAGCTTATCCGCAGTCGGTGAGCAGTACTTC
-	many	TRBV12-3/TRBV12-4	TRBJ2-1	CASSWAGLEDEQFF	TGTGCCAGCAGTTGGGCGGGGCTTGAGGATGAGCAGTTCTTC
TRBD2	many	TRBV29-1	TRBJ2-3	CSVAGLAGVGTQYF	TGCAGCGTGGCGGGACTAGCGGGAGTAGGGACGCAGTATTTT
-	many	TRBV6-1	TRBJ2-3	CASSEAPPGRGTDTQYF	TGTGCCAGCAGTGAAGCCCCCCCAGGGAGAGGCACAGATACGCAGTATTTT
TRBD1	many	TRBV6-6	TRBJ2-7	CASSSLDRGSDEQYF	TGTGCCAGCAGTTCACTAGACAGGGGTAGTGACGAGCAGTACTTC
-	many	TRBV3-1	TRBJ2-3	CASSQAGTDTQYF	TGTGCCAGCAGCCAAGCAGGAACAGATACGCAGTATTTT
TRBD1	many	TRBV20-1	TRBJ1-1	CSAIGQGATGRGTEAFF	TGCAGTGCCATAGGACAGGGGGCTACAGGACGTGGGACTGAAGCTTTCTTT
TRBD2	-	TRBV29-1	TRBJ2-7	CSVRPSGSREQYF	TGCAGCGTTCGTCCTAGCGGGAGTAGGGAGCAGTACTTC
-	-	TRBV12-3/TRBV12-4	TRBJ1-2	CASTPGGGRYGYTF	TGTGCCAGCACCCCCGGAGGGGGGAGATATGGCTACACCTTC
-	many	TRBV9	TRBJ1-2	CASSVGGEYGYTF	TGTGCCAGCAGCGTAGGAGGGGAGTATGGCTACACCTTC
-	many	TRBV29-1	TRBJ2-1	CSVASASSYNEQFF	TGCAGCGTTGCCAGCGCGAGCTCCTACAATGAGCAGTTCTTC
-	few	TRBV7-8	TRBJ2-2	CASSPLSGGELFF	TGTGCCAGCAGCCCACTGTCAGGTGGGGAGCTGTTTTTT
TRBD2	many	TRBV2	TRBJ2-2	CASGLAGGSNTGELFF	TGTGCCAGCGGACTAGCGGGGGGCAGCAACACCGGGGAGCTGTTTTTT
-	many	TRBV10-3	TRBJ2-1	CAITRGETIDNEQFF	TGTGCCATCACGAGGGGCGAGACCATCGACAATGAGCAGTTCTTC
-	many	TRBV3-1	TRBJ1-1	CASSQEPSFGEMNTEAFF	TGTGCCAGCAGCCAAGAACCCAGCTTCGGCGAGATGAACACTGAAGCTTTCTTT
TRBD1	few	TRBV20-1	TRBJ2-5	CSASQGEQETQYF	TGCAGTGCTTCACAGGGGGAGCAAGAGACCCAGTACTTC
TRBD2	many	TRBV5-6	TRBJ2-1	CASSLLRVAGAGNEQFF	TGTGCCAGCAGCTTGCTACGGGTTGCGGGAGCGGGCAATGAGCAGTTCTTC
-	many	TRBV6-1	TRBJ1-3	CASSELFEAENTIYF	TGTGCCAGCAGTGAGCTGTTTGAGGCTGAAAACACCATATATTTT
TRBD1	many	TRBV12-5	TRBJ1-1	CASGPGGGNTEAFF	TGTGCTAGTGGTCCAGGAGGGGGCAACACTGAAGCTTTCTTT
TRBD1	few	TRBV5-1	TRBJ2-3	CASSWPWDSFTDTQYF	TGCGCCAGCAGCTGGCCTTGGGACAGCTTCACAGATACGCAGTATTTT
TRBD1	many	TRBV19	TRBJ1-4	CASKDRPPSEKLFF	TGTGCCAGTAAGGACAGGCCGCCTAGTGAAAAACTGTTTTTT
TRBD1	many	TRBV20-1	TRBJ1-3	CSAPGTGRALSENTIYF	TGCAGTGCGCCCGGGACAGGTCGCGCTCTCTCTGAAAACACCATATATTTT
TRBD1	-	TRBV12-3/TRBV12-4	TRBJ1-1	CASSSTGGALEAFF	TGTGCCAGCAGCTCTACAGGGGGCGCGTTAGAAGCTTTCTTT
-	few	TRBV27	TRBJ2-2	CASSKVGMPNTGELFF	TGTGCCAGCAGCAAGGTGGGGATGCCGAACACCGGGGAGCTGTTTTTT
-	few	TRBV6-6	TRBJ2-7	CASSYSSDTSYEQYF	TGTGCCAGCAGTTACTCCTCGGACACGTCCTACGAGCAGTACTTC
TRBD1	many	TRBV20-1	TRBJ1-2	CSASKGATSDGYTF	TGCAGTGCTAGTAAGGGGGCCACTTCCGATGGCTACACCTTC
-	many	TRBV5-4	TRBJ1-1	CASSFYGTMNTEAFF	TGTGCCAGCAGCTTTTACGGGACAATGAACACTGAAGCTTTCTTT
TRBD2	few	TRBV6-2/TRBV6-3	TRBJ2-2	CASSLSGLAGDLNTGELFF	TGTGCCAGCAGCCTCTCCGGACTAGCGGGGGACTTGAACACCGGGGAGCTGTTTTTT
-	few	TRBV7-8	TRBJ1-1	CASSLAGHLEAFF	TGTGCCAGCAGCTTAGCCGGACATTTGGAAGCTTTCTTT
-	-	TRBV5-1	TRBJ2-7	CASSLGSGMTYEQYF	TGCGCCAGCAGCTTGGGGTCAGGGATGACCTACGAGCAGTACTTC
-	-	TRBV6-5	TRBJ2-2	CASSYQPGAGELFF	TGTGCCAGCAGTTACCAACCGGGAGCCGGGGAGCTGTTTTTT
TRBD2	many	TRBV7-6	TRBJ2-7	CASSHGLAYEQYF	TGTGCCAGCAGCCATGGACTAGCCTACGAGCAGTACTTC
-	many	TRBV6-1	TRBJ2-1	CASTSLGGSYNEQFF	TGTGCCAGCACCAGTTTGGGGGGCAGCTACAATGAGCAGTTCTTC
TRBD2	many	TRBV7-9	TRBJ2-1	CASSSPGSGKPRFF	TGTGCCAGCAGCTCCCCTGGTAGCGGGAAGCCCCGGTTCTTC